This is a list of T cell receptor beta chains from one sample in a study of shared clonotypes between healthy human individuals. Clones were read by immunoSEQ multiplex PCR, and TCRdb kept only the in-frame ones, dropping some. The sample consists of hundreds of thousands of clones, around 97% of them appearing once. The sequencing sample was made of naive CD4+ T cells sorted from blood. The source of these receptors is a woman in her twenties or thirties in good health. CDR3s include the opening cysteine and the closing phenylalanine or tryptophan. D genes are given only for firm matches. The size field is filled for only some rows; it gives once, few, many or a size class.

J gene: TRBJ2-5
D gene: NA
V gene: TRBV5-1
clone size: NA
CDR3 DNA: TGCGCCAGCAGCTACGTACAAGAGACCCAGTACTTC
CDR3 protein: CASSYVQETQYF

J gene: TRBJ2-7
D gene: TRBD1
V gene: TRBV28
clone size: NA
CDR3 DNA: TGTGCCAGCCTCGGACAGGGCTCCTACGAGCAGTACTTC
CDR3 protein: CASLGQGSYEQYF

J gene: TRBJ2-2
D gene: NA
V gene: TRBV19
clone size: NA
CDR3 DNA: TGTGCCAGTAGTATAGTCACTAGCCCGGCCGGGGAGCTGTTTTTT
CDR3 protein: CASSIVTSPAGELFF

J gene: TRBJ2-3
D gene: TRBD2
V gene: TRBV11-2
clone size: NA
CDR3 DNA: TGTGCCAGCAGCTCCACCCTAGCGGGAGGCACAGATACGCAGTATTTT
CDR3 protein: CASSSTLAGGTDTQYF

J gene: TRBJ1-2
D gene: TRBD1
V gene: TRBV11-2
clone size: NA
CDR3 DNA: TGTGCCAGCAGCCGTCCCCCCGACAGGGAGCGTGGCTACACCTTC
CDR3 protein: CASSRPPDRERGYTF

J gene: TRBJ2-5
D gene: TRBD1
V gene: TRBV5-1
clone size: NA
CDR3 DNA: TGCGCCAGCAGCCCACAGAAGACAGGGGGCGCGTCAGAGACCCAGTACTTC
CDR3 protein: CASSPQKTGGASETQYF

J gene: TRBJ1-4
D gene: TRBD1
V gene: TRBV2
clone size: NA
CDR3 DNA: TGTGCCAGAAAAGACGACAGGGTGGGGGAAAAACTGTTTTTT
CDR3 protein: CARKDDRVGEKLFF

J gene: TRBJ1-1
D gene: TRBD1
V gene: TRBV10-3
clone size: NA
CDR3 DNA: TGTGCCATCAGTGAGTCCCCAGGGGGCCACCTGAGAGGAACTGAAGCTTTCTTT
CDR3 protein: CAISESPGGHLRGTEAFF

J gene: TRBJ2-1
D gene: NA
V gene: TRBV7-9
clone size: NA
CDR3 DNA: TGTGCCAGCAGCTTAGAGGGGGGCGTTTACAATGAGCAGTTCTTC
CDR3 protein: CASSLEGGVYNEQFF

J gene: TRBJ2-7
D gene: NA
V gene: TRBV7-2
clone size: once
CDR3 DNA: TGTGCCAGCAGCTTAGTTCTAGACTACGAGCAGTACTTC
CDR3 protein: CASSLVLDYEQYF

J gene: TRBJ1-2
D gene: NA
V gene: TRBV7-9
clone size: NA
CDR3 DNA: TGTGCCAGCAGCTTATGGGTGGGCGGCTACACCTTC
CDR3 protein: CASSLWVGGYTF

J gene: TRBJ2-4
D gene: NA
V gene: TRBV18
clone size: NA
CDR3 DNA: TGCGCCAGCTCACCACCGGGCAACATTCAGTACTTC
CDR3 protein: CASSPPGNIQYF

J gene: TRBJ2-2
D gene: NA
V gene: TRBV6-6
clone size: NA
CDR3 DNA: TGTGCCAGCAGTTACCCGGTCGGGACCGGGGAGCTGTTTTTT
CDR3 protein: CASSYPVGTGELFF

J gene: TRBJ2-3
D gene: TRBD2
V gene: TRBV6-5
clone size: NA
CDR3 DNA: TGTGCCAGCGGAGGGACTAGCGGCACAGATACGCAGTATTTT
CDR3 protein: CASGGTSGTDTQYF

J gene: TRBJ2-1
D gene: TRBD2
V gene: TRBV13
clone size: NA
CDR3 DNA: TGTGCCAGCAGCCCCTCCCGGGGTAGCGGGAGGTACAATGAGCAGTTCTTC
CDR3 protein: CASSPSRGSGRYNEQFF

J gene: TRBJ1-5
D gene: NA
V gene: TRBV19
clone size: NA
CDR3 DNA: TGTGCCAGTAGTATAGGGGCATCAGGCGGTCAGCCCCAGCATTTT
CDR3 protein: CASSIGASGGQPQHF

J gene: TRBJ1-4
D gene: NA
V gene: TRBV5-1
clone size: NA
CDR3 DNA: TGCGCCAGCAGCTTGGAAATGGGTACTAATGAAAAACTGTTTTTT
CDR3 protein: CASSLEMGTNEKLFF

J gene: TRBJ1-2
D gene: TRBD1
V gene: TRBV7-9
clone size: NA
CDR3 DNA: TGTGCCAGCAGCTTAGTGGGACAGGGGCTGGGTGGCTACACCTTC
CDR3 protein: CASSLVGQGLGGYTF

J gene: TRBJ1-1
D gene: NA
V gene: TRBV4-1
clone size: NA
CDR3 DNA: TGCGCCAGCAGCCGTACAAATTTGGAAACTGAAGCTTTCTTT
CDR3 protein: CASSRTNLETEAFF

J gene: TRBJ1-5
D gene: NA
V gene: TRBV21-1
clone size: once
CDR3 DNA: TGTGCCAGCAGCAAAGTAGGAGGGCCCCAGCATTTT
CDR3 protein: CASSKVGGPQHF

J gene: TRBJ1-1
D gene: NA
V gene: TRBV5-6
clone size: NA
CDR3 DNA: TGTGCCAGCAGCTTGGATTGGCAGGGCGGCACTGAAGCTTTCTTT
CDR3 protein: CASSLDWQGGTEAFF

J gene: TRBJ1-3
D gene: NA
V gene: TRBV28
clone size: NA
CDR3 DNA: TGTGCCAGCAGTTTAGACAGCCCAAGCTCTGGAAACACCATATATTTT
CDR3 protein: CASSLDSPSSGNTIYF

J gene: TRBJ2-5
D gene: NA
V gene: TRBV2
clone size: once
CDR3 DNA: TGTGCCAGCAGCGTGGCTGGGGGCGTCCAAGAGACCCAGTACTTC
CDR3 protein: CASSVAGGVQETQYF

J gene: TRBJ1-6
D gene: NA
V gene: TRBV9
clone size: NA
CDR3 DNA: TGTGCCAGCAGCCTAGACGGGAATTCACCCCTCCACTTT
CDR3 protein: CASSLDGNSPLHF

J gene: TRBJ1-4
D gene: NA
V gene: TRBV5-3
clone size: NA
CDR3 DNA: TGTGCCAGAAAGTGGGAGGAAAAACTGTTTTTT
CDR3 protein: CARKWEEKLFF

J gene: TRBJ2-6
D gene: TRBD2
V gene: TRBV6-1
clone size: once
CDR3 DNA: TGTGCCAGCACCCGAGAGGGAGGGGGGGCCAACGTCCTGACTTTC
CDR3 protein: CASTREGGGANVLTF

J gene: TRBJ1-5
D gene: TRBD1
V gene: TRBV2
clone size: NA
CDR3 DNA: TGTGCCAGCAGTGCAGACAGGGCTTTGGTTCAGCCCCAGCATTTT
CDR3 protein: CASSADRALVQPQHF

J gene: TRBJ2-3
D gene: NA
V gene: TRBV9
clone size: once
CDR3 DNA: TGTGCCAGCAGCGTGGGGGCGGGAGTCATTATAGATACGCAGTATTTT
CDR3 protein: CASSVGAGVIIDTQYF